This TCR beta chain appears in the sequencing data of a study of cytomegalovirus exposure and HLA in healthy donors. Germline V lookup: CDR1 MNHEY, CDR2 SMNVEV (reference sequence). There are 15 residues in the CDR3. V was pared by 9 bases and J by 4 bases, with 10 bases of the junction left unmatched. PCR involved 60 Vbeta and 13 Jbeta primers. Profiled with immunoSEQ multiplex PCR; TCRdb holds only in-frame clones, not every one. The sample gives around 190,000 clones, around 80% of which show up once; more than 5.5% is in the top ten. Sample: PBMCs. This receptor was identified in a middle-aged man in good health and CMV-seronegative. The chain has TRBV27 and TRBJ2-1, with 9 positions matching TRBD1. In nucleotides, the CDR3 is TGTGCCAGTCGGGCCGGGACAGGGATATACAATGAGCAGTTCTTC. The encoded protein is CASRAGTGIYNEQFF.